This T cell receptor beta chain was sequenced during a study of blood T cells in healthy people across ages. Primed by a sample-barcoded 5' primer and a J-beta primer mix, a second PCR proceeded for 7 to 11 cycles. MiXCR, run by TCRdb on the 5' RACE reads, gives a single entry per CDR3 protein. Of about 1,400,000 distinct CDR3 sequences listed, about 43% are singletons. Sample: blood. The receptor's source is a woman aged 18-29 years in good health.

In DNA, the CDR3 is TGCAGTGCTAGGAAAGAGGGGAACACCGGGGAGCTGTTTTTT. This codes for CSARKEGNTGELFF. This rearrangement joins TRBV20-1 to TRBJ2-2, with D tentatively TRBD2 (5 bases). This CDR3 region has 14 residues. Germline V gene data show CDR1 as DFQATT and CDR2 as SNEGSKA (reference sequence). Between the trimmed V and J ends, which lost 3 bases and 1 base, there was a span of 9 bases.